These 19 T cell receptor beta chains share one sample of origin, sequenced in a study of blood T cell repertoires in COVID-19. The method was immunoSEQ multiplex PCR; TCRdb's version includes in-frame clones alone and lacks a portion of them. The sample gives about 240,000 clones, 75% to 90% of which show up once; roughly 4% is in the top ten. Specimen: PBMCs or T cells enriched from blood (not recorded which). The receptors derive from a woman aged 30 to 39 who had recovered from COVID-19.

J is TRBJ2-3 and V is TRBV29-1; TRBD2 agrees at 11 bases. Looked up from germline, CDR1 is SQVTM and CDR2 is ANQGSEA. The CDR3 contains 16 residues. V was clipped by 3 bases and J by 0 bases; unmatched bases: 5. CDR3 sequence reads: CSVEGTSGGSTDTQYF. CDR3 sequence (DNA): TGCAGCGTTGAGGGAACTAGCGGGGGCAGCACAGATACGCAGTATTTT.

V gene TRBV7-9 combines with J gene TRBJ2-5; perhaps TRBD2 as D (5 bases). Trimming took off 5 bases at V and 5 bases at J, with 12 bases between the two ends. The CDR3 is 13 residues long. The germline V gene has CDR1 SEHNR and CDR2 FQNEAQ (reference sequence). The CDR3 loop is CASSRGGRETQYF. For the CDR3, the DNA is TGTGCCAGCAGCCGCGGAGGACGGGAGACCCAGTACTTC.

This chain links TRBV6-5 with TRBJ2-2; 7 bases match TRBD2. CDR1 and CDR2 from the germline V gene are MNHEY and SVGAGI. Unmatched junction bases numbered 9, after V lost 8 bases and J lost 3 bases. This CDR3 spans 15 amino acids. The chain's CDR3 is CASPSSGLDTGELFF. The DNA of the CDR3 is TGTGCCAGCCCATCCTCAGGACTAGACACCGGGGAGCTGTTTTTT.

The chain carries TRBV7-9 and TRBJ1-2, with unresolved D. The V end was cut by 5 bases, the J end by 8 bases, with 12 bases between. Germline V gives CDR1 SEHNR, CDR2 FQNEAQ (reference sequence). The CDR3 covers 12 residues. This CDR3 reads CASSPDNSGYTF. The CDR3 DNA reads TGTGCCAGCAGCCCTGACAATTCCGGCTACACCTTC.

The CDR3 reads CASSQQGSGSPLHF. The CDR3 nucleotides read TGTGCCAGCAGCCAACAGGGTTCGGGATCACCCCTCCACTTT. This rearrangement joins TRBV7-2 to TRBJ1-6, with D possibly being TRBD1 (6 bases). The CDR3 sequence is 14 residues long. V gave up 5 bases and J gave up 10 bases, with 15 bases separating them. CDR1 SGHTA and CDR2 FQGNSA come from the germline V gene. The full variable domain, completed using reference TRBV7-2 and TRBJ1-6, is GAGVSQSPSNKVTEKGKDVELRCDPISGHTALYWYRQSLGQGLEFLIYFQGNSAPDKSGLPSDRFSAERTGGSVSTLTIQRTQQEDSAVYLCASSQQGSGSPLHFGNGTRLTVT.

Comments on this clone: In the same sample, other DNA sequences code for this CDR3. This rearrangement joins TRBV5-1 to TRBJ2-7; tentative D call: TRBD1 (5 bases). The ends were cut back, 0 bases at V and 6 bases at J, with 10 bases in the middle. Germline V lookup: CDR1 SGHRS, CDR2 YFSETQ. This CDR3 is built from 13 residues. Written as DNA, the CDR3 is TGCGCCAGCAGCTTGGCTCAGGGTGGCGAGCAGTACTTC. Protein product: CASSLAQGGEQYF.

V gene TRBV6-2 or TRBV6-3 combines with J gene TRBJ1-5, with a possible D match to TRBD1 (5 bases). The V end lost 0 bases, the J end lost 6 bases, and 9 bases lay between the germline ends. Germline-derived CDR1 and CDR2 are MNHEY and SVGEGT. This CDR3 contains 14 residues. The CDR3 spells CASSYSGRAQPQHF. The CDR3 bases are TGTGCCAGCAGTTACTCGGGCAGGGCTCAGCCCCAGCATTTT.

The gene calls are TRBV5-1 and TRBJ2-7, with 9 nucleotides matching TRBD1. J was trimmed by 3 bases and V by 5 bases; bases with no gene match: 9. The CDR3 contains 15 residues. Germline-derived CDR1 and CDR2 are SGHRS and YFSETQ. In nucleotides, the CDR3 is TGCGCCAGCAGGGTAAACCGGGACAGGGTCTACGAGCAGTACTTC. Protein: CASRVNRDRVYEQYF.

The chain uses TRBV6-2 or TRBV6-3 and TRBJ1-5, with D possibly matching TRBD1 (5 bases). V was clipped by 0 bases and J by 0 bases, with 12 bases between them. CDR1 is MNHEY, CDR2 SVGEGT, per germline. The CDR3 length is 17 residues. CDR3 nucleotides: TGTGCCAGCAGTTACTCGACGGACATTCTTAGCAATCAGCCCCAGCATTTT. Protein sequence: CASSYSTDILSNQPQHF.

V gene TRBV19 combines with J gene TRBJ1-1; D unresolved. V gave up 3 bases and J gave up 1 base, with 3 bases separating them. Germline CDR1 LNHDA, CDR2 SQIVND (reference sequence). The CDR3 is made up of 12 amino acids. CDR3 nucleotides: TGTGCCAGTAGTATCTCGAACACTGAAGCTTTCTTT. This codes for CASSISNTEAFF.

CDR3 sequence: CASSQDLPGQSYGYTF. The CDR3 DNA reads TGTGCCAGCAGCCAAGACCTCCCGGGACAGTCATATGGCTACACCTTC. The chain couples TRBV14 to TRBJ1-2, with 7 bases aligning to TRBD1. Germline CDR1 reads SGHDN; CDR2 reads FVKESK. The V segment lost 0 bases and the J segment 5 bases; nucleotides outside the gene matches: 9. This CDR3 comprises 16 residues.

The chain carries TRBV6-5 and TRBJ1-2, with 9 bases matching TRBD1. This CDR3 contains 15 residues. The germline V gene encodes CDR1 MNHEY and CDR2 SVGAGI. V was clipped by 5 bases and J by 5 bases; unmatched bases: 9. CDR3 residues: CASSPRTGDPYGYTF. CDR3 coding DNA: TGTGCCAGCAGTCCTAGGACAGGGGACCCATATGGCTACACCTTC.

The chain recombines TRBV7-9 with TRBJ2-3, with a possible D match to TRBD1 (5 bases). The CDR3 spans 12 residues. V lost 6 bases and J lost 8, with 12 bases in between. Germline loops: CDR1 SEHNR, CDR2 FQNEAQ (reference sequence). CDR3 in DNA: TGTGCCAGCAGTCCGGACCAGGGTACGCAGTATTTT. Translated, it gives CASSPDQGTQYF.

The V gene is TRBV5-1, the J gene TRBJ2-1, with 13 bases matching TRBD2. Germline loops: CDR1 SGHRS, CDR2 YFSETQ. V lost 1 base to trimming and J lost 4 bases; unmatched junction nucleotides: 2. The length of the CDR3 is 16 residues. CDR3 coding DNA: TGCGCCAGCAGCTTGACTAGCGGGAGGGGGTACAATGAGCAGTTCTTC. It is translated as CASSLTSGRGYNEQFF.

The rearrangement uses TRBV6-1 and TRBJ2-7, with D possibly being TRBD1 (5 bases). Trimming left V 1 base short and J 5 bases short, with 15 bases between. Germline CDR1 reads MNHNS; CDR2 reads SASEGT. This CDR3 has 15 amino acids. CDR3 amino acids: CASSEVRRQGNEQYF. Here the CDR3 DNA reads TGTGCCAGCAGTGAAGTTCGTCGTCAGGGTAACGAGCAGTACTTC.

The table lists this clone with a few counts. This rearrangement joins TRBV12-3 or TRBV12-4 to TRBJ1-2; D remains ambiguous. The CDR3 is 10 residues long. V shed 8 bases and J shed 5 bases, with 6 bases lying between them. CDR3 nucleotides: TGTGCCAGCGGGCGATATGGCTACACCTTC. Amino acids: CASGRYGYTF.

The rearrangement uses TRBV6-2 or TRBV6-3 and TRBJ2-5; 8 nucleotides line up with TRBD2. This CDR3 has 16 amino acids. CDR1 MNHEY and CDR2 SVGEGT come from the germline V gene. Trimming took 0 bases from V and 0 from J; bases not matched to a gene: 3. The CDR3 DNA is TGTGCCAGCAGTTACTCGAGCGGGAGCTACCAAGAGACCCAGTACTTC. Its translation is CASSYSSGSYQETQYF.

The chain has TRBV5-4 and TRBJ1-2, with D possibly matching TRBD1 (5 bases). CDR3 length: 15 amino acids. Trimming removed 6 bases at V and 0 bases at J, with 15 bases between. Per the germline V gene, CDR1 is SGHNT and CDR2 is YYREEE (reference sequence). DNA for the CDR3: TGTGCCAGCACCCATGACAGCCGGGCTAACTATGGCTACACCTTC. Its translation: CASTHDSRANYGYTF. The full variable domain, in which reference TRBV5-4 and TRBJ1-2 provide the parts outside the CDR3, is ETGVTQSPTHLIKTRGQQVTLRCSSQSGHNTVSWYQQALGQGPQFIFQYYREEENGRGNFPPRFSGLQFPNYSSELNVNALELDDSALYLCASTHDSRANYGYTFGSGTRLTVV.

The CDR3 DNA sequence: TGTGCCAGCAGTTTAGGGCAGGGTCAATCCTACAATGAGCAGTTCTTC. Protein sequence: CASSLGQGQSYNEQFF. The genes are TRBV28 and TRBJ2-1; perhaps TRBD1 as D (5 bases). Germline V lookup: CDR1 MDHEN, CDR2 SYDVKM. V gave up 2 bases and J gave up 1 base, with 12 bases separating them. The length of the CDR3 is 16 residues.